Listed below are T cell receptor beta chains from one sample, sequenced in a study of technical replicates of blood from a few donors. Assay used: immunoSEQ multiplex PCR; TCRdb lists only in-frame clones, some missing. This table holds tens of thousands of clones, 95% found once. Source material: T cells isolated from PBMCs. Receptors were obtained from a human donor in good health. Both conserved end residues are part of each CDR3. A D gene is named only where the DNA matches it firmly. Size is omitted from some rows. Given values are once, few, many or a class for expanded clones.

clone_size | d_call | j_call | v_call | cdr3_aa | cdr3_nt
- | - | TRBJ2-7 | TRBV2 | CASSEMAGPTYEQYF | TGTGCCAGCAGTGAAATGGCGGGCCCCACCTACGAGCAGTACTTC
- | TRBD2 | TRBJ2-7 | TRBV5-1 | CASSLGLAGGIYEQYF | TGCGCCAGCAGTTTGGGACTAGCGGGAGGGATTTACGAGCAGTACTTC
- | TRBD2 | TRBJ2-1 | TRBV7-9 | CASSPAPGLALQQFF | TGTGCCAGCAGCCCCGCGCCGGGACTAGCGTTACAGCAGTTCTTC
- | - | TRBJ1-2 | TRBV9 | CASSEHEGGHYVGYTF | TGTGCCAGCAGCGAGCACGAGGGGGGGCACTATGTTGGCTACACCTTC
- | - | TRBJ1-5 | TRBV28 | CASSQLQPQHF | TGTGCCAGCAGCCAACTTCAGCCCCAGCATTTT
once | TRBD2 | TRBJ2-7 | TRBV7-6 | CASSSILAGLYEQYF | TGTGCCAGCAGCTCGATACTAGCGGGGCTCTACGAGCAGTACTTC
- | TRBD1 | TRBJ1-2 | TRBV14 | CASSLGGTFGGYTF | TGTGCCAGCAGCCTAGGGGGCACTTTTGGTGGCTACACCTTC
- | TRBD1 | TRBJ2-2 | TRBV4-2 | CASSQAATGGSGELFF | TGTGCCAGCAGCCAAGCTGCGACAGGGGGATCCGGGGAGCTGTTTTTT
once | TRBD1 | TRBJ1-4 | TRBV6-6 | CASSYGNRGGGEKLFF | TGTGCCAGCAGTTACGGGAACAGGGGAGGAGGTGAAAAACTGTTTTTT
- | TRBD1 | TRBJ1-4 | TRBV5-1 | CASSFTGTGVKKLFF | TGCGCCAGCAGCTTCACCGGGACAGGTGTTAAAAAACTGTTTTTT
- | TRBD1 | TRBJ1-1 | TRBV28 | CASSLPTGPIYTEAFF | TGTGCCAGCAGTCTCCCGACAGGGCCTATTTACACTGAAGCTTTCTTT
- | - | TRBJ1-1 | TRBV5-4 | CASSLSGATEAFF | TGTGCCAGCAGCTTGTCAGGGGCCACTGAAGCTTTCTTT
few | - | TRBJ1-6 | TRBV2 | CASSESGALHF | TGTGCCAGCAGTGAATCCGGGGCCCTCCACTTT
- | - | TRBJ2-1 | TRBV5-1 | CASSLAVYNEQFF | TGCGCCAGCAGCTTGGCAGTCTACAATGAGCAGTTCTTC
- | - | TRBJ1-2 | TRBV19 | CASSIGGNGYGYTF | TGTGCCAGTAGTATCGGAGGGAACGGCTATGGCTACACCTTC
- | - | TRBJ2-3 | TRBV5-1 | CASSLSVRESTDTQYF | TGCGCCAGCAGCTTGAGTGTCCGGGAGAGCACAGATACGCAGTATTTT
- | - | TRBJ2-5 | TRBV7-8 | CASSLEHHQETQYF | TGTGCCAGCAGCTTAGAGCACCACCAAGAGACCCAGTACTTC
- | - | TRBJ1-6 | TRBV6-1 | CASSELGDSSPLHF | TGTGCCAGCAGTGAATTAGGGGATTCATCACCCCTCCACTTT
once | - | TRBJ2-1 | TRBV6-8 | CASSYSGWGDEQFF | TGTGCCAGCAGTTACTCGGGATGGGGCGATGAGCAGTTCTTC
- | TRBD2 | TRBJ2-3 | TRBV6-4 | CASSAGAGDTQYF | TGTGCCTCGTCGGCGGGAGCGGGGGATACGCAGTATTTT
- | TRBD1 | TRBJ1-5 | TRBV28 | CASSLPGQAISNQPQHF | TGTGCCAGCAGTTTGCCCGGACAGGCAATAAGCAATCAGCCCCAGCATTTT
- | TRBD1 | TRBJ2-3 | TRBV5-4 | CASSHRGEGDTQYF | TGTGCCAGCAGCCACAGGGGTGAAGGAGATACGCAGTATTTT
- | TRBD1 | TRBJ2-7 | TRBV5-4 | CASSSAGGAYEQYF | TGTGCCAGCAGCTCGGCAGGGGGCGCCTACGAGCAGTACTTC
- | TRBD2 | TRBJ2-1 | TRBV29-1 | CSVDTQREVINEQFF | TGCAGCGTTGATACCCAGCGGGAGGTGATCAATGAGCAGTTCTTC
- | - | TRBJ2-3 | TRBV5-5 | CASSVAPTREDTQYF | TGTGCCAGCAGCGTGGCGCCAACGAGGGAAGATACGCAGTATTTT
- | TRBD1 | TRBJ2-1 | TRBV6-5 | CASSTGTGDYNEQFF | TGTGCCAGCAGTACCGGGACAGGGGATTACAATGAGCAGTTCTTC
- | TRBD2 | TRBJ2-3 | TRBV9 | CASSPGLADMDTQYF | TGTGCCAGCAGCCCGGGACTAGCGGATATGGATACGCAGTATTTT
- | TRBD2 | TRBJ2-1 | TRBV7-6 | CASREYGLAGEEQFF | TGTGCCAGCAGAGAGTACGGACTAGCGGGGGAAGAGCAGTTCTTC
- | TRBD2 | TRBJ2-1 | TRBV5-4 | CASSLDSGTSGRHEQFF | TGTGCCAGCAGCTTGGACTCCGGGACTAGCGGGAGACATGAGCAGTTCTTC
- | TRBD1 | TRBJ1-6 | TRBV19 | CASSIRQGIGSPLHF | TGTGCCAGTAGTATAAGACAGGGGATCGGTTCACCCCTCCACTTT
- | - | TRBJ1-6 | TRBV19 | CASSREWRSSPLHF | TGTGCCAGTAGTAGGGAGTGGCGTTCTTCACCCCTCCACTTT
- | TRBD1 | TRBJ2-6 | TRBV5-3 | CARSMGQGMRGANVLTF | TGTGCCAGAAGCATGGGACAGGGGATGAGGGGGGCCAACGTCCTGACTTTC
- | - | TRBJ2-7 | TRBV4-2 | CASSQESGTLYEQYF | TGTGCCAGCAGCCAAGAATCAGGGACATTATACGAGCAGTACTTC
- | - | TRBJ1-2 | TRBV19 | CASSIDRIGGYTF | TGTGCCAGTAGCATCGACAGGATTGGTGGCTACACCTTC
few | - | TRBJ1-1 | TRBV2 | CARREAAPGTEAFF | TGTGCCAGACGGGAGGCGGCGCCGGGCACTGAAGCTTTCTTT
few | - | TRBJ1-1 | TRBV5-4 | CASSFSGEAEAFF | TGTGCCAGCAGCTTTTCGGGGGAGGCTGAAGCTTTCTTT
once | - | TRBJ1-3 | TRBV5-1 | CASSLDNRIGNTIYF | TGCGCCAGCAGCTTGGACAACAGAATCGGAAACACCATATATTTT
- | - | TRBJ1-5 | TRBV15 | CATSEGRGGNQPQHF | TGTGCCACCAGCGAAGGACGGGGTGGCAATCAGCCCCAGCATTTT
- | TRBD1 | TRBJ1-4 | TRBV30 | CAWQGQGREKLFF | TGTGCCTGGCAGGGACAGGGGAGGGAAAAACTGTTTTTT
- | - | TRBJ1-1 | TRBV4-1 | CASSQEYGGVEAFF | TGCGCCAGCAGCCAAGAATACGGGGGGGTGGAAGCTTTCTTT
- | TRBD2 | TRBJ2-2 | TRBV7-2 | CASSLINGLVTGELFF | TGTGCCAGCAGCTTAATCAATGGACTAGTGACCGGGGAGCTGTTTTTT
- | - | TRBJ2-2 | TRBV30 | CAWSGGQNGELFF | TGTGCCTGGAGTGGGGGACAAAACGGGGAGCTGTTTTTT
- | - | TRBJ2-5 | TRBV4-1 | CASSQGGLAGLQETQYF | TGCGCCAGCAGCCAGGGGGGTTTGGCGGGTCTTCAAGAGACCCAGTACTTC
once | - | TRBJ2-7 | TRBV5-1 | CASSLEGSLYEQYF | TGCGCCAGCAGCTTGGAGGGGTCTCTCTACGAGCAGTACTTC
- | - | TRBJ1-6 | TRBV27 | CASSRLSENNSPLHF | TGTGCCAGCAGTCGCCTCTCAGAAAATAATTCACCCCTCCACTTT
- | - | TRBJ2-7 | TRBV28 | CASSLLALDEQYF | TGTGCCAGCAGTCTACTAGCCCTCGACGAGCAGTACTTC
- | - | TRBJ2-7 | TRBV29-1 | CSVRLVEQYF | TGCAGCGTCCGGTTAGTTGAGCAGTACTTC
- | TRBD1 | TRBJ2-5 | TRBV7-2 | CASSPGQGETQYF | TGTGCCAGCAGCCCCGGACAGGGAGAGACCCAGTACTTC
- | - | TRBJ1-6 | TRBV5-1 | CASSQANSPLHF | TGCGCCAGCAGTCAGGCAAATTCACCCCTCCACTTT
- | TRBD2 | TRBJ2-1 | TRBV29-1 | CSVEGGRTNEQFF | TGCAGCGTTGAGGGCGGGAGGACAAATGAGCAGTTCTTC
- | - | TRBJ2-3 | TRBV4-1 | CASSQVSGVIDTQYF | TGCGCCAGCAGCCAAGTTTCCGGGGTTATAGATACGCAGTATTTT
- | TRBD1 | TRBJ2-3 | TRBV25-1 | CASSESGTGQYF | TGTGCCAGCAGTGAATCTGGGACAGGCCAGTATTTT
- | - | TRBJ2-5 | TRBV10-1 | CASSGTNLQETQYF | TGCGCCAGCAGTGGGACTAACCTTCAAGAGACCCAGTACTTC
- | - | TRBJ2-5 | TRBV5-4 | CASSLGTEVETQYF | TGTGCCAGCAGCTTGGGGACTGAGGTAGAGACCCAGTACTTC